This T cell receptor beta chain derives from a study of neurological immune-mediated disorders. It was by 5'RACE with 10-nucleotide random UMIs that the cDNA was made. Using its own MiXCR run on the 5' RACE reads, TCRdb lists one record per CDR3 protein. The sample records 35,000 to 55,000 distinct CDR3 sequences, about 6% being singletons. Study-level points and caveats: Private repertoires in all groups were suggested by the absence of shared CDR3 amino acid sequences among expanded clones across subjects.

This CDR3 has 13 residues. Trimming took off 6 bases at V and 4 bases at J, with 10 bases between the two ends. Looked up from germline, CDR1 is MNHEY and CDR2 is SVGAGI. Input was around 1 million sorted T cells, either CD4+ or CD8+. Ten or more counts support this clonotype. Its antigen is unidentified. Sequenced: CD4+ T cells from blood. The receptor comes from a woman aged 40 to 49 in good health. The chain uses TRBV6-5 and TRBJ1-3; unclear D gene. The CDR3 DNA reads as TGTGCCAGCAGGATGGCGAAAGGAAACACCATATATTTT. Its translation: CASRMAKGNTIYF.